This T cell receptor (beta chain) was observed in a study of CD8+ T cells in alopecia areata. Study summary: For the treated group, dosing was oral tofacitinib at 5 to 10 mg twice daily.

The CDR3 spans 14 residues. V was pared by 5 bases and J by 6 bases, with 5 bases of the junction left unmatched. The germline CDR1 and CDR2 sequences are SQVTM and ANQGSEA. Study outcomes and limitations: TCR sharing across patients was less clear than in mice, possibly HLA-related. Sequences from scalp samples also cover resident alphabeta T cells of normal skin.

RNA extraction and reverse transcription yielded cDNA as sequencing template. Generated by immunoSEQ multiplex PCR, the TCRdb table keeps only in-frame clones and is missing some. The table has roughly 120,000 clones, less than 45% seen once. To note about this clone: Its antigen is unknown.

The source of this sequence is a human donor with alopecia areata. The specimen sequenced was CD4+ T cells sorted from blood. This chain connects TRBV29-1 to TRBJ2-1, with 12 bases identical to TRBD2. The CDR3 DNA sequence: TGCAGCGTTCAGACTAGCGGGAGAGGCAATGAGCAGTTCTTC. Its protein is CSVQTSGRGNEQFF.